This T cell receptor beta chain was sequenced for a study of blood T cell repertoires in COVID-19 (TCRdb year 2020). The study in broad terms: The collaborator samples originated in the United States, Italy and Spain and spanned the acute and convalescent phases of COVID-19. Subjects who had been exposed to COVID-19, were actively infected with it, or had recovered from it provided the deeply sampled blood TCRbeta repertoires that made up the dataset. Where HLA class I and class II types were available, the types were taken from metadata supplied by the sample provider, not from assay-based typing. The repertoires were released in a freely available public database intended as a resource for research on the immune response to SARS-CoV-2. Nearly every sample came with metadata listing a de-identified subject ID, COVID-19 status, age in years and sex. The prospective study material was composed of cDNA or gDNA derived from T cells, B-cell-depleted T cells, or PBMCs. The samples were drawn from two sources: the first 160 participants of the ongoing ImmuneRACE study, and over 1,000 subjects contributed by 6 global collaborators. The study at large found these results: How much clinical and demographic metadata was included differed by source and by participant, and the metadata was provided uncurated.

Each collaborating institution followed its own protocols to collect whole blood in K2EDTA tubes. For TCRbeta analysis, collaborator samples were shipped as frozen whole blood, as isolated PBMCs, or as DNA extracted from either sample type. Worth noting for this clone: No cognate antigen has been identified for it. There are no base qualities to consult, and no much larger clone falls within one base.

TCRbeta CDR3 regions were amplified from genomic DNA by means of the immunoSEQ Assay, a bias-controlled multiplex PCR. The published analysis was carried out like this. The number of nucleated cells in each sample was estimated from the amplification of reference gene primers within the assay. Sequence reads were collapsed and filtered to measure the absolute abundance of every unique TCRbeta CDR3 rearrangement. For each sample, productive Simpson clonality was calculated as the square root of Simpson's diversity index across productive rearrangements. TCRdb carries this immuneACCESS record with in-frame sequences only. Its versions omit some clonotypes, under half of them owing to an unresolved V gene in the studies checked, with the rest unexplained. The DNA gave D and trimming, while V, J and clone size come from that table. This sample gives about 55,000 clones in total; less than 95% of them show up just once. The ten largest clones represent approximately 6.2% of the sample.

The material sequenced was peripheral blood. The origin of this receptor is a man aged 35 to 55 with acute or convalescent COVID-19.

The base sequence is TGTGCCAGCAGCCCTTGGGAGACTAGCGGGAGGTCTCGTAATGAGCAGTTCTTC. It is translated as CASSPWETSGRSRNEQFF. Recombination connected TRBV7-9 to TRBJ2-1, with TRBD2 matching 13 junction bases. According to the germline V gene (reference sequence), CDR1 reads SEHNR and CDR2 reads FQNEAQ. The V end gives up 5 bases and the J end 7 bases, leaving 14 bases in the junction not matched to a gene. From cysteine to phenylalanine, the CDR3 is 18 amino acids long. Only the CDR3 region is kept as DNA, spanning 54 bases read in frame from base 1.